This TCR beta chain was captured by sequencing in a study of CD4 T cells in relation to SARS-CoV-2 and coronaviruses. Overall study: ViraFEST: approximately 10-day antigen culture of PBMCs, then TCR beta CDR3 sequencing. Controls used an HIV-1 Nef peptide pool or no peptide.

Unexposed donor CD4+ T cells date from 2011-2018, before the COVID-19 pandemic. CD4+ T cells were isolated from the cells after more than nine days of culture. Unexposed-donor CD4+ T cells were probed with SARS-CoV-2 S/N and four cold-coronavirus spikes, cells permitting. Each well had a few million PBMCs in about 5% human AB serum with IL-2. Sequencing used immunoSEQ multiplex PCR; TCRdb keeps in-frame clones, though not all of them. The table has roughly 15,000 clones, about four fifths seen once. Comments on this clone: Its antigen is undetermined.

Trimming removed 4 bases at V and 3 bases at J, with 21 bases between. This CDR3 contains 17 residues. Per germline, CDR1 MGHRA and CDR2 YSYEKL. The sequence derives from a human donor in good health. Sequencing input: CD4+ T cells from PBMCs, cultured in vitro. The V and J genes are TRBV4-1 and TRBJ1-1; D possibly corresponds to TRBD1 (5 bases). The CDR3 DNA is TGCGCCAGCAGCCTCGGGGGTTTTTTGATGACGGACACTGAAGCTTTCTTT. This translates into CASSLGGFLMTDTEAFF.